This T cell receptor beta chain was identified during a study of T cell changes during pregnancy in multiple sclerosis. The assay was immunoSEQ multiplex PCR, and TCRdb's table has in-frame clones only and misses some. The table has about 59,000 clones, 90% to 95% seen once. Sequencing was performed on CD8+ T cells from peripheral blood mononuclear cells, taken after pregnancy. The sequence derives from a female donor with multiple sclerosis, enrolled in a pregnancy study.

CDR3 region: CASSPRGQGDGEQYF. The CDR3 bases are TGTGCCAGTAGTCCCCGGGGACAGGGGGACGGCGAGCAGTACTTC. This chain joins TRBV19 and TRBJ2-7; TRBD1 matches at 11 bases. The CDR3 totals 15 residues. V shed 5 bases and J 6 bases; nucleotides not matched to a gene: 9. Germline CDR1 and CDR2: LNHDA and SQIVND (reference sequence).